Here is one T cell receptor (beta chain) with its context. Its antigen is currently unknown. This record comes from a study of cytotoxic CD8 clonotypes in ibrutinib-treated CLL. The V segment lost 3 bases and the J segment 6 bases; nucleotides outside the gene matches: 6. The germline CDR1 and CDR2 sequences are SGHTA and FQGTGA. The CDR3 runs to 15 residues. Findings of the study overall: Against age-matched healthy donors, baseline clonality ran higher and tracked circulating CD8+ T-cell counts.

Using immunoSEQ multiplex PCR, the repertoire was profiled, and TCRdb retains in-frame clones only, with some absent. The sample contains about 160,000 clones, approximately 80% of which appear only once. The chain carries TRBV7-3 and TRBJ2-1; 9 bases map to TRBD2. Sequencing was performed on PBMCs, taken after 24 months of ibrutinib treatment. This TCR was recovered from a human donor with chronic lymphocytic leukemia. CDR3 sequence: CASSFEIAGANEQFF. In DNA, the CDR3 is TGTGCCAGCAGCTTTGAGATAGCGGGAGCCAATGAGCAGTTCTTC.